This TCR beta chain was captured by sequencing in a study of blood T cell repertoires in COVID-19. Study-level information: COVID-19 samples from acute and convalescent phases originated in the United States, Italy and Spain.

Under the authors' procedure: It was from reference gene primer amplification that nucleated cell counts were estimated. Using immunoSEQ multiplex PCR, the repertoire was profiled, and TCRdb retains in-frame clones only, with some absent. V and J calls and clone size come straight from that table; D and trimming were deduced from the DNA. The profile shows fewer than 150,000 clones, around 87% of them singletons. The germline V and J ends were trimmed by 3 bases and 7 bases, with 7 bases remaining between them. From germline, CDR1 is GTSNPN and CDR2 SVGIG (reference sequence). The CDR3 spans 12 residues.

The chain carries TRBV30 and TRBJ1-6; D is unclear. The sample consisted of peripheral blood. The TCR originated in a woman in her fifties or sixties with acute or convalescent COVID-19. CDR3: CAWSGYNSPLHF. The CDR3 DNA follows: TGTGCCTGGAGCGGTTACAATTCACCCCTCCACTTT.